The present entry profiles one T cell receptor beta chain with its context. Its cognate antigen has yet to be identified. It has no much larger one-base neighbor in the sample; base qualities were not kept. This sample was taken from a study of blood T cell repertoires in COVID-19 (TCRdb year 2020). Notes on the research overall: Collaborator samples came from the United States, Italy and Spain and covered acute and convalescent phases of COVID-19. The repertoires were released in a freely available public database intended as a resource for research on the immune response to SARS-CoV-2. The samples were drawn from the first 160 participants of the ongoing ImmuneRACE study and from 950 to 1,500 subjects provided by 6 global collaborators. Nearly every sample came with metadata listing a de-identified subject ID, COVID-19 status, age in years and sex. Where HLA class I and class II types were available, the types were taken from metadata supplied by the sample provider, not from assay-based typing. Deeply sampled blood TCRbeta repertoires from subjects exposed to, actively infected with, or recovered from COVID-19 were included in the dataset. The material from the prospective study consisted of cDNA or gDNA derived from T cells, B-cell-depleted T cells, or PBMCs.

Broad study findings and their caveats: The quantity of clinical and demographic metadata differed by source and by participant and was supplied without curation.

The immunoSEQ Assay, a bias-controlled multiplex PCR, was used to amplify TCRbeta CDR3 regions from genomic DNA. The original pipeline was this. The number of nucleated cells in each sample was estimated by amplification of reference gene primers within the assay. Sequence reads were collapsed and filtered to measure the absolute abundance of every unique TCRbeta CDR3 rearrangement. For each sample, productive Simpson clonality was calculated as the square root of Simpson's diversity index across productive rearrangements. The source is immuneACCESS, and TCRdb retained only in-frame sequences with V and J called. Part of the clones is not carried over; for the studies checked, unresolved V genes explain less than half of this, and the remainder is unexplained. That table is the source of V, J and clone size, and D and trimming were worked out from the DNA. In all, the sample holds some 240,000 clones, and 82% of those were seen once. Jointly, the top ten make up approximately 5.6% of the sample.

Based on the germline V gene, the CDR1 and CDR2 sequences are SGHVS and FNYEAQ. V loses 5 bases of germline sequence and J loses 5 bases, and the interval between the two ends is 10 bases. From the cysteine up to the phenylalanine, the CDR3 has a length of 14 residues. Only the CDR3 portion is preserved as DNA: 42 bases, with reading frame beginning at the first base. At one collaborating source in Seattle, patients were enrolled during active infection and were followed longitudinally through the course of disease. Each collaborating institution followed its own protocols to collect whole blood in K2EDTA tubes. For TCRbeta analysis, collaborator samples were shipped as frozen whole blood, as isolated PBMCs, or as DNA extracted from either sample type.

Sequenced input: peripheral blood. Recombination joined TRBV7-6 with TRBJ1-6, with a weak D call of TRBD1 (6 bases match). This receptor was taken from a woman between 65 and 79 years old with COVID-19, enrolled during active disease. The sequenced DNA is TGTGCCAGCAGCGTGGACAGTGATAATTCACCCCTCCACTTT. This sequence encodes CASSVDSDNSPLHF.